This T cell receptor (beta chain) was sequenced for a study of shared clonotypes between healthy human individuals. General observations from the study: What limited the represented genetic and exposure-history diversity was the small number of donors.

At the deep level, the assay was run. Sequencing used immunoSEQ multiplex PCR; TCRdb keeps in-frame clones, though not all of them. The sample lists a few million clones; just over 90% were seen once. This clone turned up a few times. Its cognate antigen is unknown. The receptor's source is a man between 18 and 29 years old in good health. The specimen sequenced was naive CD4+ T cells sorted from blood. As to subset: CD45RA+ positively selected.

The CDR3: CASTISDRVGGPLHF. In nucleotides, the CDR3 is TGTGCCAGTACCATTTCGGACAGGGTGGGTGGACCCCTCCACTTT. The chain combines TRBV19 with TRBJ1-6, with 8 bases that match TRBD1. The junction had 14 bases not matched to a gene; V was cut back by 7 bases and J by 12 bases. This CDR3 region has 15 residues. CDR1 is LNHDA and CDR2 is SQIVND in the germline V gene (reference sequence). Full variable domain (rest looked up from reference TRBV19 and TRBJ1-6): DGGITQSPKYLFRKEGQNVTLSCEQNLNHDAMYWYRQDPGQGLRLIYYSQIVNDFQKGDIAEGYSVSREKKESFPLTVTSAQKNPTAFYLCASTISDRVGGPLHFGNGTRLTVT.